These 23 T cell receptor beta chains were all obtained from the same sample, sequenced in a study of blood T cell repertoires in COVID-19. Generated by immunoSEQ multiplex PCR, the TCRdb table keeps only in-frame clones and is missing some. The sample comprises 150,000 to 200,000 clones, 86% of which are singletons, and 9.5% to 13% rests with the top ten. The sequencing input was peripheral blood. Receptors were obtained from a woman aged 55-75 years with COVID-19, enrolled during active disease.

V and J are TRBV28 and TRBJ2-1; the match to TRBD1 covers 7 bases. CDR3 length: 15 amino acids. The germline gives CDR1 MDHEN, CDR2 SYDVKM. V shed 6 bases and J 6 bases; nucleotides not matched to a gene: 11. The CDR3 sequence: CASRATSGTANEQFF. The CDR3 DNA sequence: TGTGCCAGCAGAGCTACGAGTGGGACAGCCAATGAGCAGTTCTTC.

The rearrangement links TRBV28 to TRBJ1-1, with D hard to call. The CDR3 has 13 residues. Looked up from germline, CDR1 is MDHEN and CDR2 is SYDVKM. V was cut by 1 base and J by 4 bases, with 7 bases left in between. The CDR3 coding sequence is TGTGCCAGCAGTTTATCTACCCCCACTGAAGCTTTCTTT. This translates into CASSLSTPTEAFF. The full variable domain, completed using reference TRBV28 and TRBJ1-1, is DVKVTQSSRYLVKRTGEKVFLECVQDMDHENMFWYRQDPGLGLRLIYFSYDVKMKEKGDIPEGYSVSREKKERFSLILESASTNQTSMYLCASSLSTPTEAFFGQGTRLTVV.

This chain uses TRBV6-2 or TRBV6-3 with TRBJ1-6, with D uncertain. Trimming removed 0 bases from V and 3 bases from J, with 12 bases in between. The CDR3 spans 17 residues. Germline V gene data show CDR1 as MNHEY and CDR2 as SVGEGT. This CDR3 is CASSYSSPRNYNSPLHF. CDR3 DNA sequence: TGTGCCAGCAGTTACTCGAGCCCCAGGAACTATAATTCACCCCTCCACTTT.

CDR3: CASSPSSGSYNEQFF. The CDR3 DNA is TGTGCCAGCTCACCCTCTAGCGGGAGCTACAATGAGCAGTTCTTC. The rearrangement links TRBV18 to TRBJ2-1, with TRBD2 matching 10 bases. CDR3 length equals 15 residues. The germline gives CDR1 KGHSH, CDR2 LQKENI. With V trimmed by 3 bases and J by 3 bases, 2 bases remained unmatched.

This clone was detected once. The junction departs from germline at one end; a sequencing error may be responsible. V is TRBV15 and J is TRBJ1-2; 9 bases are shared with TRBD1. Germline V gene data show CDR1 as LNHNV and CDR2 as YYDKDF (reference sequence). The CDR3 is 18 amino acids. The CDR3 sequence: CATSRQRGQGNPSYGCTF. The DNA for the CDR3 is TGTGCCACCAGCAGACAGAGGGGACAGGGAAACCCCTCTTATGGCTGCACCTTC.

The rearrangement uses TRBV7-9 and TRBJ1-2; 8 positions match TRBD1. V lost 6 bases to trimming and J lost 8 bases; unmatched junction nucleotides: 11. The CDR3 extends over 14 amino acids. Germline V gives CDR1 SEHNR, CDR2 FQNEAQ (reference sequence). CDR3 residues: CASSPNTGGEGYTF. CDR3 nucleotides: TGTGCCAGCAGTCCTAATACAGGGGGAGAAGGCTACACCTTC.

This rearrangement joins TRBV7-3 to TRBJ1-4; 9 nucleotides match TRBD1. This CDR3 is built from 13 residues. CDR1 and CDR2 (germline): SGHTA, FQGTGA. The V and J ends lost 5 bases and 7 bases, in that order; junction bases with no gene match: 2. The CDR3 sequence is CASSRQGGEKLFF. CDR3 nucleotides: TGTGCCAGCAGCCGACAGGGGGGTGAAAAACTGTTTTTT.

V is TRBV9 and J is TRBJ2-5; unclear D gene. Trimming removed 3 bases at V and 1 base at J, with 13 bases between. This CDR3 has 15 residues. Germline CDR1 and CDR2: SGDLS and YYNGEE. The CDR3 here is CASSASWSTQETQYF. The CDR3 coding sequence is TGTGCCAGCAGCGCTTCATGGAGTACCCAAGAGACCCAGTACTTC.

The chain combines TRBV13 with TRBJ1-6, with 8 bases aligning to TRBD1. The ends lost 5 bases at V and 4 bases at J; junction bases unmatched: 7. CDR1 and CDR2 from the germline V gene are PRHDT and FYEKMQ (reference sequence). The CDR3 is 16 amino acids. Here the CDR3 reads CASSSSRTGYNSPLHF. CDR3 sequence (DNA): TGTGCCAGCAGCAGCTCCCGGACAGGGTATAATTCACCCCTCCACTTT.

This clone appeared once. The chain recombines TRBV10-1 with TRBJ2-1; D is perhaps TRBD1 (6 bases). This CDR3 spans 16 amino acids. Per the germline V gene, CDR1 is WNHNN and CDR2 is SYGVQD (reference sequence). With 0 bases removed from V and 4 bases from J, the gap between germline ends came to 13 bases. In DNA, the CDR3 is TGCGCCAGCAGTGAGTCCCTGCCAGGGGTTTACAATGAGCAGTTCTTC. Protein product: CASSESLPGVYNEQFF.

This chain joins TRBV10-2 and TRBJ2-7, with D perhaps matching TRBD1 (5 bases). CDR3 size: 15 residues. Germline lookup yields CDR1 WSHSY and CDR2 SAAADI. Trimming pared 3 bases from V and 4 bases from J, leaving 16 bases between. The CDR3 here is CASSDFERTKYEQYF. The DNA for the CDR3 is TGCGCCAGCAGTGATTTCGAGAGGACAAAATACGAGCAGTACTTC.

The J gene is TRBJ2-5, the V gene TRBV6-2 or TRBV6-3; the match to TRBD2 covers 7 bases. The length of the CDR3 is 15 residues. V was pared by 0 bases and J by 2 bases, with 3 bases of the junction left unmatched. CDR1 MNHEY and CDR2 SVGEGT come from the germline V gene. As DNA, the CDR3 is TGTGCCAGCAGTTACTCGAGAGCGGGACAAGAGACCCAGTACTTC. Amino acids: CASSYSRAGQETQYF.

V and J are TRBV3-1 (or the pseudogene TRBV3-2) and TRBJ1-5; tentatively, D is TRBD1 (6 bases). In germline, CDR1 is LGHDT, CDR2 YNNKEL (reference sequence). The V end lost 3 bases, the J end lost 4 bases, and 10 bases lay between the germline ends. The CDR3 loop spans 14 amino acids. CDR3 sequence reads: CASSQYRANQPQHF. The DNA of the CDR3 is TGTGCCAGCAGCCAGTACAGGGCAAATCAGCCCCAGCATTTT.

The chain recombines TRBV5-5 with TRBJ2-1; TRBD2 might be the D (6 bases). Germline-derived CDR1 and CDR2 are SGHKS and YYEKEE (reference sequence). V lost 0 bases and J lost 7, with 14 bases in between. The CDR3 sequence is 15 residues long. The CDR3 sequence is CASSLDRGSWNEQFF. DNA of the CDR3: TGTGCCAGCAGCTTGGATCGGGGGTCTTGGAATGAGCAGTTCTTC. The full variable domain, completed using reference TRBV5-5 and TRBJ2-1, is DAGVTQSPTHLIKTRGQQVTLRCSPISGHKSVSWYQQVLGQGPQFIFQYYEKEERGRGNFPDRFSARQFPNYSSELNVNALLLGDSALYLCASSLDRGSWNEQFFGPGTRLTVL.

V gene TRBV13 combines with J gene TRBJ2-3; 14 bases are shared with TRBD2. With 5 bases clipped from V and 4 bases from J, the junction kept 14 bases outside the gene matches. The CDR3 consists of 19 residues. The germline gives CDR1 PRHDT, CDR2 FYEKMQ (reference sequence). Written as DNA, the CDR3 is TGTGCCAGCAGCCCCTCCCGACTAGCGGGAGGGCTTAACGCAGATACGCAGTATTTT. Its protein product is CASSPSRLAGGLNADTQYF.

The V and J genes are TRBV3-1 (or the pseudogene TRBV3-2) and TRBJ2-5; 11 nucleotides agree with TRBD2. The CDR3 runs to 17 residues. The junction had 8 bases not matched to a gene; V was cut back by 0 bases and J by 5 bases. The germline V gene encodes CDR1 LGHDT and CDR2 YNNKEL (reference sequence). The CDR3 region is CASSQDFSGRAGETQYF. The CDR3 DNA follows: TGTGCCAGCAGCCAAGATTTTAGCGGGAGGGCCGGGGAGACCCAGTACTTC.

The chain links TRBV6-5 to TRBJ1-2; the D is unclear. Germline CDR1 reads MNHEY; CDR2 reads SVGAGI. Trimming removed 0 bases at V and 1 base at J, with 6 bases between. The CDR3 spans 14 residues. The CDR3 protein is CASSYSEVNYGYTF. The CDR3 DNA is TGTGCCAGCAGTTACTCGGAGGTTAACTATGGCTACACCTTC.

This chain links TRBV19 with TRBJ2-2; tentative D call: TRBD2 (5 bases). V lost 7 bases to trimming and J lost 1 base, with 13 bases between them. Germline CDR1 is LNHDA and CDR2 is SQIVND (reference sequence). This CDR3 has 15 amino acids. The CDR3 sequence is CASTPVSVNTGELFF. The DNA of the CDR3 is TGTGCCAGTACCCCGGTTAGCGTGAACACCGGGGAGCTGTTTTTT.

CDR3 protein: CASSYRTGYTEAFF. CDR3 DNA: TGTGCCAGCAGTTACCGGACAGGGTACACTGAAGCTTTCTTT. V gene TRBV6-5 combines with J gene TRBJ1-1; TRBD1 matches 8 bases. The germline gives CDR1 MNHEY, CDR2 SVGAGI. Trimming cost V 2 bases and J 3 bases; bases outside gene matches: 2. The CDR3 is 14 residues long.

This chain uses TRBV7-9 with TRBJ2-3; 10 positions match TRBD2. The CDR3 loop spans 16 amino acids. The V gene's germline CDR1 is SEHNR and CDR2 FQNEAQ (reference sequence). Trimming removed 5 bases from V and 2 bases from J; junction bases left unmatched: 7. This CDR3 is CASSPWTSGYTDTQYF. The CDR3 nucleotides read TGTGCCAGCAGCCCCTGGACTAGCGGCTACACAGATACGCAGTATTTT. Full variable domain (outside the CDR3, taken from reference TRBV7-9 and TRBJ2-3): DTGVSQNPRHKITKRGQNVTFRCDPISEHNRLYWYRQTLGQGPEFLTYFQNEAQLEKSRLLSDRFSAERPKGSFSTLEIQRTEQGDSAMYLCASSPWTSGYTDTQYFGPGTRLTVL.

The CDR3 sequence: CAWSSTGIYGYTF. The CDR3 nucleotides are TGTGCCTGGTCCTCGACAGGGATCTATGGCTACACCTTC. J is TRBJ1-2 and V is TRBV30; 7 nucleotides agree with TRBD1. The V and J ends lost 5 bases and 4 bases, in that order; junction bases with no gene match: 7. Germline V gene lookup returns CDR1 GTSNPN and CDR2 SVGIG (reference sequence). The CDR3 is 13 amino acids.

This clone is a singleton in its sample. CDR3 sequence reads: CAIRQNNEQFF. CDR3 DNA sequence: TGTGCCATCAGACAGAACAATGAGCAGTTCTTC. This chain connects TRBV10-3 to TRBJ2-1; D not resolved. This CDR3 contains 11 residues. The germline V and J ends were trimmed by 6 bases and 5 bases, with 5 bases remaining between them. Germline CDR1 is ENHRY and CDR2 is SYGVKD.

This clone was found a few times. This chain joins TRBV20-1 and TRBJ2-2; TRBD2 matches 11 bases. This CDR3 has 19 amino acids. Germline V gene data show CDR1 as DFQATT and CDR2 as SNEGSKA (reference sequence). The ends lost 3 bases at V and 0 bases at J; junction bases unmatched: 12. CDR3 region: CSASSGTSGDPANTGELFF. CDR3 DNA sequence: TGCAGTGCTAGTTCCGGGACTAGCGGAGATCCCGCGAACACCGGGGAGCTGTTTTTT.